This record covers a single T cell receptor (beta chain). Its antigen is unknown. Base-call qualities are not available, and no considerably larger clone is one nucleotide away. The CDR1 and CDR2 encoded by the germline V gene are KGHSH and LQKENI. V and J are trimmed by 1 base and 0 bases, and the gene matches miss 3 bases of the junction. The CDR3 starts with the cysteine, ends with the phenylalanine, and has 17 residues. Just CDR3 DNA is preserved here, 51 bases in frame from base 1. The cohort was made up of 500 to 850 healthy bone marrow donors. Cohort members were all nominally healthy when sampled, although unrecorded immune exposures were likely present. The donor tested CMV seronegative and was one of the 352 seronegative cohort members. Every donor gave a peripheral blood sample, and the peripheral blood mononuclear cells from that sample were used for TCR beta sequencing. Genomic DNA extraction from the blood cell samples was performed with the Qiagen DNeasy Blood Extraction Kit.

The sample is drawn from a study of cytomegalovirus exposure and HLA in healthy donors (dated by TCRdb to about 2017). With regard to the full study: An earlier analysis of approximately 590 of the donors reported roughly 270 Gb of sequence data and around 110 million unique TCR beta sequences from some 180 million T cells. Approximately 310 gigabases of sequencing data and tens of millions of unique TCR sequences were included in an early release covering about 620 HLA-typed donors. Of the roughly 400 genotyped donors, over 65% fell in the genetic ancestry cluster associated with self-reported Caucasian donors. The study was designed to test whether signatures of past pathogen exposure could be identified by cataloging public T cell receptors. The T cell repertoires of 670 or so subjects were profiled by immunosequencing and related to cytomegalovirus serostatus. Along with the approximately 650-subject first cohort, a separate validation cohort of over 90 different subjects was used. To predict cytomegalovirus infection status, the study combined high-throughput TCR immunosequencing, statistical association of individual TCRs with disease status, and machine learning. To study patterns of TCR occurrence, a later analysis re-analyzed previously published TCR beta repertoires from 666 donors and added high-resolution HLA genotyping. Rather than using new phenotypic data, the later analysis identified candidate immune exposures from TCR beta sequences and from how often those sequences occurred across donors. An earlier analysis of several hundred of the donors used high-throughput TCR beta sequencing to judge whether each TCR beta V gene segment behaved as functional or pseudogenic. Donor age, sex, ethnicity and CMV serostatus were collected together with the repertoire data. A later genetic analysis took genome-wide SNP genotypes for about three fifths of the 666 donors and used that subset as a discovery cohort. Every repertoire in the discovery cohort had been generated on one and the same sequencing platform. HLA typing included class I and class II loci at four-digit resolution. The number of donors typed differed by locus, with roughly 620-630 for A, B, C, DRB1 and DQB1, around 520 for DQA1, 600 to 610 for DPA1, and 400 to 490 for DPB1. Because of strong linkage in the cohort, roughly five DR-DQ haplotypes were treated as single units for association and clustering. Among around 400 genotyped donors of the cohort, an average of about 220,000 unique TCR beta nucleotide sequences was sequenced per donor, of which about 18% were non-productive. Summary of the overall study and its limitations: In both the original and validation cohorts, the classifier was reported to diagnose cytomegalovirus status with high specificity and sensitivity. Strong co-occurrence of HLA alleles, especially DR and DQ, made assigning TCR associations to individual alleles difficult. In vitro tests confirmed that a few of the cytomegalovirus-associated TCR beta chains recognize cytomegalovirus antigens. A total of roughly 160 TCR beta chains were listed by the study as associated with cytomegalovirus. A later analysis reported that several top co-occurrence clusters appeared linked to parvovirus B19, influenza, CMV and Epstein-Barr virus. Because the 87-base-pair reads could not distinguish some IMGT-functional V segments, including TRBV6-2 and TRBV6-3, those segments were excluded. In an earlier analysis of 587 of the donors, most TCR beta V segments were observed in productive rearrangements about 87% or about 30% of the time, broadly matching IMGT annotations. For the cohort, immune exposure information was limited to CMV serostatus. Sequencing depth was assumed to be roughly uniform across donors in the presence/absence analyses, though that assumption may not hold. In a later analysis, 15,000 to 20,000 TCR beta sequences were associated with specific HLA alleles at a false discovery rate of 0.05. The cohort was sequenced for TCR beta chains only, and without alpha or paired-chain data the features that could be detected were limited. In a later analysis, most CMV-associated TCR beta chains were found to appear HLA-restricted, with HLA associations seemingly driven largely by CMV exposure. According to a later analysis, TCR association rates differed among HLA loci, with DRB1 alleles showing the most associated TCRs and HLA-C alleles showing the fewest. Correlated functional status among segregating V segments might be attributable to linkage disequilibrium, but an unknown experimental factor could not be ruled out. A further reported finding was that TCR beta sequences accurately predicted the HLA-A and HLA-B alleles for most subjects in the first cohort. In a later analysis, HLA-associated TCR beta chains showed more clonal expansion and lower generation probabilities than non-associated chains that were equally common. The authors suggested that the approach could potentially be extended to other disease states and immunological phenotypes. A later genetic analysis reported fewer N-insertions in productive TCRs among donors in an Asian-associated ancestry cluster than the roughly 720-donor mean. V-gene and J-gene trimming of TCR beta chains was associated with a missense DCLRE1C variant in a later genetic analysis, and the association was replicated in an independent cohort. Because HLA typing was missing for some donors at each locus, association tests included only the typed subset. Because counts were too low, around 18 rarely observed V segments, including chromosome 9 orphons, were left out of the earlier analysis of some 640 of the donors. A cluster of highly shared sequence variants was judged likely to represent a technical artifact of the sequencing pipeline. Most TCR sequences were seen in very few donors, while some public TCRs were found in many individuals.

Libraries came from the immunoSEQ multiplex PCR assay. For the multiplex PCR, a mixture combining 60 forward primers for TCR Vbeta segments and 13 reverse primers for TCR Jbeta segments was used. Amplification of the CDR3 region of rearranged TCR beta genes was performed with a multiplex PCR assay on genomic DNA. The Illumina HiSeq System was used to sequence the amplified TCR beta libraries as 87-base-pair reads. In the authors' own workflow: In a later analysis, 80 million or so unique TCR beta chains were counted across the 500 to 700 repertoires, and roughly 9.9 million of these chains were shared by at least two donors. Raw reads were error-corrected and collapsed into unique sequences with a nearest-neighbor algorithm that merged closely related sequences to remove PCR and sequencing errors. Alignment of CDR3 sequences to IMGT reference sequences was used to assign V, D and J gene segments. For a sequence to be retained, at least a six-nucleotide match to both a V gene segment and a J gene segment was required. A rearrangement counted as productive if the CDR3 had no stop codons and remained in frame with V and J, and every other rearrangement counted as non-productive. Following IMGT convention, CDR3 was defined as the stretch from the second conserved V-encoded cysteine up to the conserved J-encoded phenylalanine. Sequences without an unambiguous match to a single V gene segment were excluded from the earlier analysis of 450 to 650 of the donors. An earlier analysis of roughly 590 of the donors called V segments functional above 56.7% productive rearrangements and segregating when the between-donor standard deviation exceeded 5%. To diagnose cytomegalovirus status from the catalog of TCR beta chain sequences, a statistical classification framework was built. V and J gene assignment, in a later analysis, came from comparing TCR nucleotide sequences with IMGT/GENE-DB human TR gene sequences. The TCRdist pipeline was used in a later analysis to assign CDR3 sequences and most-parsimonious VDJ recombination scenarios. In a later analysis, each TCR beta chain was defined by its CDR3 amino acid sequence together with its V-gene family, and reads without a unique V-gene family were excluded. To address suspected cross-contamination and a sequencing artifact, a later analysis removed approximately 590 highly shared, low-generation-probability nucleotide sequences. In a later analysis, a clonal expansion index was calculated for each public chain from normalized within-repertoire ranks of inferred template counts. In a later analysis, generation probabilities were computed using a VDJ recombination model fitted to out-of-frame rearrangements, and the results were checked against IGoR. A later analysis scored TCR-TCR, TCR-HLA and TCR-CMV co-occurrence with hypergeometric tests, applying a repertoire-size bias correction to TCR pairs. In a later analysis, false discovery rates were estimated by permuting HLA or CMV assignments 20 times. In a later analysis, co-occurring TCRs were grouped using DBSCAN, and TCRdist sequence similarity was added for clustering within HLA-allele-positive subsets. Co-occurrence clustering excluded repertoires with fewer than 30,000 or more than 120,000 public chains, plus five with anomalous nucleotide sharing. This is the immuneACCESS table as TCRdb keeps it, with only in-frame sequences that have V and J called. A part of the clones is gone; compared with another copy, unresolved V genes explain less than half, and the rest is unexplained. That table gives V, J and clone size, and the DNA gave D and trimming. The sample table holds approximately 140,000 clones, of which just over 75% were seen once. The ten largest clones take up around 1.8% of the sample.

Rearrangement joined TRBV18 to TRBJ2-6; a stretch of 7 junction bases matches TRBD1. The material sequenced was PBMCs. The sequence came from a woman in her fifties or sixties in good health and CMV-seronegative. The nucleotide sequence reads as follows: TGTGCCAGCTCACCACAGGGGGCAAGCTCTGGGGCCAACGTCCTGACTTTC. Its protein product is CASSPQGASSGANVLTF. The entire variable domain, with the stretches around the CDR3 drawn from the reference TRBV18 and TRBJ2-6 proteins, is NAGVMQNPRHLVRRRGQEARLRCSPMKGHSHVYWYRQLPEEGLKFMVYLQKENIIDESGMPKERFSAEFPKEGPSILRIQQVVRGDSAAYFCASSPQGASSGANVLTFGAGSRLTVL.